The 27 T cell receptor beta chains given below trace back to one sample, sequenced in a study of cytomegalovirus exposure and HLA in healthy donors. Use of 60 Vbeta and 13 Jbeta primers characterized the PCR. Profiling relied on immunoSEQ multiplex PCR, and the TCRdb table lists in-frame clones only, not all of them. The sample contains 100,000 to 150,000 clones, 65% to 85% of which appear only once. Sequenced sample: PBMCs. Source of these receptors: a man aged 18-30 years in good health and CMV-seropositive.

This clone showed up just a few times. V usage is TRBV19 and J usage is TRBJ1-1; D gene uncertain. V dropped 2 bases and J dropped 2 bases, with 12 bases sitting between them. This CDR3 region has 15 residues. Germline CDR1 reads LNHDA; CDR2 reads SQIVND (reference sequence). The CDR3 nucleotides read TGTGCCAGTAGTATACCCAATTCGGGTAACACTGAAGCTTTCTTT. Translating it yields CASSIPNSGNTEAFF. Drawing the rest from reference TRBV19 and TRBJ1-1, the complete variable domain is DGGITQSPKYLFRKEGQNVTLSCEQNLNHDAMYWYRQDPGQGLRLIYYSQIVNDFQKGDIAEGYSVSREKKESFPLTVTSAQKNPTAFYLCASSIPNSGNTEAFFGQGTRLTVV.

This sequence joins TRBV7-9 and TRBJ2-7, with 9 bases that match TRBD1. The CDR3 is made up of 15 amino acids. V shed 2 bases and J 3 bases; nucleotides not matched to a gene: 5. Per germline, CDR1 SEHNR and CDR2 FQNEAQ (reference sequence). The CDR3 reads CASSLYGTGIYEQYF. Written as DNA, the CDR3 is TGTGCCAGCAGCTTATACGGGACAGGGATCTACGAGCAGTACTTC.

This sequence joins TRBV30 and TRBJ1-1; TRBD1 is a possible D gene (5 bases). Per the germline V gene, CDR1 is GTSNPN and CDR2 is SVGIG (reference sequence). CDR3 length: 12 amino acids. The germline V and J ends were trimmed by 4 bases and 0 bases, with 6 bases remaining between them. The CDR3 DNA sequence: TGTGCCTGGAACAGGATGAACACTGAAGCTTTCTTT. Protein: CAWNRMNTEAFF.

V usage is TRBV19 and J usage is TRBJ1-5; D possibly corresponds to TRBD1 (5 bases). Germline values: CDR1 LNHDA, CDR2 SQIVND (reference sequence). The CDR3 totals 16 residues. V lost 5 bases and J lost 5, with 19 bases in between. The CDR3 DNA reads as TGTGCCAGTAGTCGTCCCTCGGACACTTCATATCAGCCCCAGCATTTT. This gives the protein CASSRPSDTSYQPQHF.

The rearrangement links TRBV25-1 to TRBJ2-3, with 9 nucleotides matching TRBD1. The CDR3 totals 14 residues. Germline CDR1 MGHDK, CDR2 SYGVNS. V was pared by 11 bases and J by 2 bases, with 8 bases of the junction left unmatched. The chain's CDR3 is CAVGGTGYTDTQYF. The CDR3 coding sequence is TGTGCCGTCGGTGGGACAGGGTACACAGATACGCAGTATTTT.

The chain combines TRBV19 with TRBJ1-5; D possibly corresponds to TRBD1 (5 bases). The CDR3 covers 13 residues. Trimming stripped 7 bases from V and 0 bases from J, with 7 bases between. The V gene's germline CDR1 is LNHDA and CDR2 SQIVND (reference sequence). CDR3 region: CASTRDSNQPQHF. Here the CDR3 DNA reads TGTGCCAGTACCAGGGATAGCAATCAGCCCCAGCATTTT.

The J gene is TRBJ2-3, the V gene TRBV5-5; tentatively, D is TRBD2 (5 bases). The CDR3 runs 13 residues. Per germline, CDR1 SGHKS and CDR2 YYEKEE (reference sequence). V lost 2 bases to trimming and J lost 5 bases, with 9 bases between them. CDR3 residues: CASSFRTGDTQYF. In nucleotides, the CDR3 is TGTGCCAGCAGCTTCCGGACTGGAGATACGCAGTATTTT.

This chain uses TRBV5-6 with TRBJ2-2, with D maybe TRBD1 (5 bases). The CDR3 length is 13 residues. From germline, CDR1 is SGHDT and CDR2 YYEEEE. Trimming stripped 1 base from V and 6 bases from J, with 7 bases between. The CDR3: CASSLLRAGELFF. DNA for the CDR3: TGTGCCAGCAGCTTGCTCAGGGCCGGGGAGCTGTTTTTT.

This clone was observed once. The V call is TRBV6-1, the J call TRBJ2-5; D is perhaps TRBD2 (6 bases). The last part of the DNA fits TRBJ2-7 better; the J call may be wrong. The germline gives CDR1 MNHNS, CDR2 SASEGT. The length of the CDR3 is 14 residues. CDR3 in DNA: TGTGCCAGCAGTCGCGCGGGGCAGAATTACGAGCAGTACTTC. It is translated as CASSRAGQNYEQYF.

This chain joins TRBV27 and TRBJ2-7, with TRBD1 identical over 8 bases. V shed 3 bases and J 0 bases; nucleotides not matched to a gene: 16. CDR3 length equals 19 residues. Germline V gives CDR1 MNHEY, CDR2 SMNVEV (reference sequence). CDR3 region: CASSFSTRPGQARSYEQYF. The CDR3 bases are TGTGCCAGCAGTTTTTCCACGCGCCCGGGACAGGCCCGCTCCTACGAGCAGTACTTC.

The chain employs TRBV12-5 and TRBJ1-1, with D possibly TRBD1 on 6 matching bases. This CDR3 is built from 15 residues. V was pared by 5 bases and J by 0 bases, with 13 bases between. CDR1 LGHNT and CDR2 FRNRAP come from the germline V gene. The CDR3 DNA is TGTGCTAGTGGTCCGAAGGACAGCTTGAACACTGAAGCTTTCTTT. This codes for CASGPKDSLNTEAFF.

This rearrangement joins TRBV6-1 to TRBJ2-1; 7 nucleotides match TRBD2. CDR1 is MNHNS, CDR2 SASEGT, per germline. This CDR3 contains 15 residues. V was clipped by 6 bases and J by 5 bases; unmatched bases: 10. This chain's CDR3 is CASSPTGRSDNEQFF. The CDR3 DNA reads as TGTGCCAGCAGCCCCACCGGGAGGTCGGACAATGAGCAGTTCTTC.

The chain joins TRBV19 to TRBJ2-1; D is undetermined. V was trimmed by 3 bases and J by 0 bases, leaving 12 bases between them. This CDR3 is built from 16 residues. Looked up from germline, CDR1 is LNHDA and CDR2 is SQIVND (reference sequence). CDR3 region: CASSIASASSYNEQFF. The CDR3 nucleotides read TGTGCCAGTAGTATCGCGTCAGCTAGCTCCTACAATGAGCAGTTCTTC.

The V gene is TRBV18, the J gene TRBJ1-4; TRBD1 matches 9 bases. Germline V gene data show CDR1 as KGHSH and CDR2 as LQKENI. The CDR3 loop spans 16 amino acids. Trimming took 4 bases from V and 7 from J; bases not matched to a gene: 10. The CDR3 DNA reads TGTGCCAGCTCACAAACACAGGGGGCGGAGGTTGAAAAACTGTTTTTT. Translating gives CASSQTQGAEVEKLFF.

The V gene is TRBV7-2, the J gene TRBJ2-3; D gene ambiguous. The CDR3 covers 14 residues. V shed 1 base and J shed 4 bases, with 9 bases lying between them. The germline V gene encodes CDR1 SGHTA and CDR2 FQGNSA. The DNA of the CDR3 is TGTGCCAGCAGCTTAGTAGCAATCGCAGATACGCAGTATTTT. This translates into CASSLVAIADTQYF.

The chain carries TRBV10-1 and TRBJ2-7; TRBD1 is a possible D gene (7 bases). The germline V gene has CDR1 WNHNN and CDR2 SYGVQD (reference sequence). CDR3 length: 13 residues. Trimming removed 9 bases from V and 6 bases from J, with 18 bases in between. The CDR3 loop is CASSGDRVGEQYF. CDR3 bases: TGCGCCAGTAGCGGTGACAGGGTAGGCGAGCAGTACTTC.

The genes are TRBV20-1 and TRBJ2-5, with no clear D. The V and J ends lost 3 bases and 0 bases respectively, with 2 bases between them. The CDR3 has 11 amino acids. Germline V lookup: CDR1 DFQATT, CDR2 SNEGSKA (reference sequence). This chain's CDR3 is CSASDQETQYF. The CDR3 DNA reads as TGCAGTGCTAGCGACCAAGAGACCCAGTACTTC.

The chain links TRBV7-2 to TRBJ2-4; a weak D match, TRBD1 (6 bases). The CDR3 is made up of 14 amino acids. The V and J ends lost 9 bases and 0 bases respectively, with 12 bases between them. Germline-derived CDR1 and CDR2 are SGHTA and FQGNSA. The CDR3 reads CASQDSRAKNIQYF. CDR3 nucleotide sequence: TGTGCCAGTCAGGACAGTCGAGCCAAAAACATTCAGTACTTC.

In this sample, this clone turned up a few times. The chain recombines TRBV25-1 with TRBJ2-2; 12 bases fit TRBD2. This CDR3 region has 17 residues. V dropped 3 bases and J dropped 6; count of bases not matched to a gene: 8. Germline V gene data show CDR1 as MGHDK and CDR2 as SYGVNS. In nucleotides, the CDR3 is TGTGCCAGCAGTGATGGGGGGCTAGCGGGAGGGCCCGGGGAGCTGTTTTTT. It codes for CASSDGGLAGGPGELFF.

This rearrangement joins TRBV19 to TRBJ1-5; 7 nucleotides agree with TRBD1. The V segment lost 4 bases and the J segment 7 bases; nucleotides outside the gene matches: 10. Germline lookup yields CDR1 LNHDA and CDR2 SQIVND (reference sequence). The CDR3 loop spans 15 amino acids. CDR3 DNA sequence: TGTGCCAGTAGTACCGACGACAGGGCTCACCAGCCCCAGCATTTT. This encodes CASSTDDRAHQPQHF.

V gene TRBV13 combines with J gene TRBJ2-7; 10 bases align to TRBD1. This CDR3 spans 14 amino acids. The germline V gene has CDR1 PRHDT and CDR2 FYEKMQ (reference sequence). V dropped 5 bases and J dropped 6; count of bases not matched to a gene: 7. Written as DNA, the CDR3 is TGTGCCAGCAGCGTCAGGGACAGGGGAGGCGAGCAGTACTTC. This sequence encodes CASSVRDRGGEQYF. Drawing the rest from reference TRBV13 and TRBJ2-7, the complete variable domain is AAGVIQSPRHLIKEKRETATLKCYPIPRHDTVYWYQQGPGQDPQFLISFYEKMQSDKGSIPDRFSAQQFSDYHSELNMSSLELGDSALYFCASSVRDRGGEQYFGPGTRLTVT.

V usage is TRBV5-4 and J usage is TRBJ2-1; 8 bases line up with TRBD2. With 2 bases clipped from V and 2 bases from J, the junction kept 3 bases outside the gene matches. Germline-derived CDR1 and CDR2 are SGHNT and YYREEE (reference sequence). The length of the CDR3 is 15 residues. CDR3 nucleotide sequence: TGTGCCAGCAGCTTCCCAGCGGGGGCCTACAATGAGCAGTTCTTC. Translating gives CASSFPAGAYNEQFF.

A note on this clone: Other DNA sequences within the sample encode an identical CDR3. V and J are TRBV27 and TRBJ2-1; no clear D. Deletions cut 2 bases from V and 5 bases from J, with 7 bases between. This CDR3 is built from 13 residues. Per the germline V gene, CDR1 is MNHEY and CDR2 is SMNVEV (reference sequence). CDR3 bases: TGTGCCAGCAGTTTAACAGTTAACAATGAGCAGTTCTTC. Translation gives CASSLTVNNEQFF.

The chain links TRBV7-2 to TRBJ2-5, with D possibly matching TRBD1 (6 bases). Trimming took 4 bases from V and 2 from J, leaving 8 bases between them. CDR1 is SGHTA, CDR2 FQGNSA, per germline. The CDR3 covers 13 residues. The DNA of the CDR3 is TGTGCCAGCAGCTCCGACAGGCAAGAGACCCAGTACTTC. Translation gives CASSSDRQETQYF.

The chain combines TRBV11-3 with TRBJ2-1; TRBD2 is a possible D gene (5 bases). CDR3 length: 12 amino acids. The germline CDR1 and CDR2 sequences are SGHNT and YENEEA. Trimming left V 6 bases short and J 9 bases short, with 12 bases between. The CDR3 protein is CASSSFRGEQFF. CDR3 nucleotides: TGTGCCAGCAGTTCCTTTCGGGGTGAGCAGTTCTTC. The full variable domain, rest sourced from reference TRBV11-3 and TRBJ2-1, is EAGVVQSPRYKIIEKKQPVAFWCNPISGHNTLYWYLQNLGQGPELLIRYENEEAVDDSQLPKDRFSAERLKGVDSTLKIQPAELGDSAVYLCASSSFRGEQFFGPGTRLTVL.

This sequence joins TRBV27 and TRBJ2-1; D is unresolved. CDR1 and CDR2 (germline): MNHEY, SMNVEV (reference sequence). The V end was cut by 3 bases, the J end by 0 bases, with 9 bases between. The CDR3 runs 15 residues. CDR3 protein: CASSFALYSYNEQFF. CDR3 sequence (DNA): TGTGCCAGCAGTTTTGCCCTATACTCCTACAATGAGCAGTTCTTC.

The DNA for the CDR3 is TGTGCCAGCAGCCGACTAGCGGGAGGGTCCGATGAGCAGTTCTTC. Its translation is CASSRLAGGSDEQFF. The chain joins TRBV6-5 to TRBJ2-1; TRBD2 matches 14 bases. The germline gives CDR1 MNHEY, CDR2 SVGAGI. V shed 6 bases and J 8 bases; nucleotides not matched to a gene: 6. The CDR3 totals 15 residues.